What follows are 3 T cell receptor beta chains derived from one specimen sequenced in a study of T cells in Graves' hyperthyroidism and ophthalmopathy. The source material, RNA transcripts, was used to amplify TCR beta CDR3 regions. An initial round of RT-PCR targeting the TCR CDR3 relied on the HTBI primer set. TCRdb called the multiplex PCR reads again in MiXCR, with one record for every CDR3 protein. This table has 550,000 to 700,000 distinct CDR3 sequences, roughly 15% appearing once. Sequencing used blood. These receptors were obtained from a woman between 35 and 50 years old with Graves' ophthalmopathy.

Many counts were recorded for this clonotype. The chain joins TRBV29-1 to TRBJ1-1, with D possibly matching TRBD1 (6 bases). V was pared by 7 bases and J by 4 bases, with 13 bases between. This CDR3 has 12 residues. Germline CDR1 and CDR2: SQVTM and ANQGSEA. CDR3 sequence reads: CSAEGRGTEAFF. The DNA of the CDR3 is TGCAGCGCCGAGGGCAGGGGCACTGAAGCTTTCTTT. Variable domain in full (rest from reference TRBV29-1 and TRBJ1-1): SAVISQKPSRDICQRGTSLTIQCQVDSQVTMMFWYRQQPGQSLTLIATANQGSEATYESGFVIDKFPISRPNLTFSTLTVSNMSPEDSSIYLCSAEGRGTEAFFGQGTRLTVV.

In its sample, this clonotype was seen many times. The V call is TRBV4-2, the J call TRBJ2-7; 9 nucleotides align to TRBD1. V lost 4 bases and J lost 7; bases outside the gene matches: 11. The germline CDR1 and CDR2 sequences are LGHNA and YNFKEQ. This CDR3 has 15 amino acids. CDR3 coding DNA: TGTGCCAGCAGCCGCGAGGGACAGGGCCTGGGGGAGCAGTACTTC. Encoded protein: CASSREGQGLGEQYF.

This clonotype was detected ten times or more. The chain links TRBV6-5 to TRBJ1-2; maybe TRBD1 (5 bases). The CDR3 contains 14 residues. Looked up from germline, CDR1 is MNHEY and CDR2 is SVGAGI. The chain's CDR3 is CALGRILANYGYTF. In nucleotides, the CDR3 is TGTGCGTTGGGACGGATTTTAGCTAACTATGGCTACACCTTC.